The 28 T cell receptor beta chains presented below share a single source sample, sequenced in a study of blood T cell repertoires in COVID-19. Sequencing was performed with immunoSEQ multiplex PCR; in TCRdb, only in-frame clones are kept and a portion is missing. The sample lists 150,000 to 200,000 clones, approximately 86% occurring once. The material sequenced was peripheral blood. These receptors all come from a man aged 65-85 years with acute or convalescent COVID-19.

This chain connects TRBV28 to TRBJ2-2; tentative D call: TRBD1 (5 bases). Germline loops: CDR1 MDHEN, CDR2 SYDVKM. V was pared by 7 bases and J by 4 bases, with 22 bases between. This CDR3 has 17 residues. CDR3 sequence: CASMRMGPRRSTGELFF. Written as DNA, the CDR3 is TGTGCCAGCATGAGGATGGGGCCCAGGCGTTCCACCGGGGAGCTGTTTTTT.

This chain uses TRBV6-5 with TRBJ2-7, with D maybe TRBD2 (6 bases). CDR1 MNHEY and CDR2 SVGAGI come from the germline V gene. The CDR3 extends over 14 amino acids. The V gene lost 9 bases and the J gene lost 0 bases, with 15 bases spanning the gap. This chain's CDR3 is CASKGLQNSYEQYF. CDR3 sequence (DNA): TGTGCCAGTAAGGGACTCCAAAACTCCTACGAGCAGTACTTC.

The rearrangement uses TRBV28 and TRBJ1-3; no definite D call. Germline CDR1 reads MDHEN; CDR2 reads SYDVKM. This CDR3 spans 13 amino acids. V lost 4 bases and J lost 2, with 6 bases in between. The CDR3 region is CASSSPTGNTIYF. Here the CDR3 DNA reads TGTGCCAGCAGTTCCCCCACTGGAAACACCATATATTTT. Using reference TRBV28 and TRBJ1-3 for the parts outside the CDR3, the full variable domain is DVKVTQSSRYLVKRTGEKVFLECVQDMDHENMFWYRQDPGLGLRLIYFSYDVKMKEKGDIPEGYSVSREKKERFSLILESASTNQTSMYLCASSSPTGNTIYFGEGSWLTVV.

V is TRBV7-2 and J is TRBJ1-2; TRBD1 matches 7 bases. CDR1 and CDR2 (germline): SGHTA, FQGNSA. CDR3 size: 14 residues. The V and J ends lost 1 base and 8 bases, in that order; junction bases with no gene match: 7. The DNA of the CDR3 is TGTGCCAGCAGCTTAGGTGGACAGGTGAAAGGCTACACCTTC. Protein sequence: CASSLGGQVKGYTF.

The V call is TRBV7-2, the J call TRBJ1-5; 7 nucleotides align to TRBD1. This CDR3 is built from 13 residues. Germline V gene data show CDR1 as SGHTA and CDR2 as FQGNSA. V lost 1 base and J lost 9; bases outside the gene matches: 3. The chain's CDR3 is CASSLEGGGPQHF. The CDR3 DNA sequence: TGTGCCAGCAGCTTAGAAGGGGGCGGGCCCCAGCATTTT.

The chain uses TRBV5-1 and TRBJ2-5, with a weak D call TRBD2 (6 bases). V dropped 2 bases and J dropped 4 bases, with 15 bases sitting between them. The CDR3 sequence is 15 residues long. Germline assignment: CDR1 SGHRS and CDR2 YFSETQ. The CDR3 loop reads CASSLLAAGGETQYF. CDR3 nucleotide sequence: TGCGCCAGCAGCTTATTAGCGGCCGGGGGAGAGACCCAGTACTTC.

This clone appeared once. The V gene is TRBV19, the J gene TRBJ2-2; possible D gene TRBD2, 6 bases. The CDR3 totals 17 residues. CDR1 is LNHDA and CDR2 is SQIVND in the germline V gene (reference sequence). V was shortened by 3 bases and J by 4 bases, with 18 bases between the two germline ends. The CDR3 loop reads CASSIGAGKRGTGELFF. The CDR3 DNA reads TGTGCCAGTAGTATCGGGGCGGGGAAGAGGGGCACCGGGGAGCTGTTTTTT.

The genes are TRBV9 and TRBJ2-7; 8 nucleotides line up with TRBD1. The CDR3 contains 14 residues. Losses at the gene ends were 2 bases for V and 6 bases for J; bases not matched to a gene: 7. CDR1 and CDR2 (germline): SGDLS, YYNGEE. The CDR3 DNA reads TGTGCCAGCAGCGTCCAGGGGGCGAAGGGCGAGCAGTACTTC. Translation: CASSVQGAKGEQYF.

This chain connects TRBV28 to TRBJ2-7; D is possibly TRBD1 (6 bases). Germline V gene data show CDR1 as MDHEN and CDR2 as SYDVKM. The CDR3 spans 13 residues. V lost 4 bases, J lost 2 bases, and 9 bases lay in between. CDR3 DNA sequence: TGTGCCAGCAGTTCGACAGGAGCCTACGAGCAGTACTTC. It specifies CASSSTGAYEQYF.

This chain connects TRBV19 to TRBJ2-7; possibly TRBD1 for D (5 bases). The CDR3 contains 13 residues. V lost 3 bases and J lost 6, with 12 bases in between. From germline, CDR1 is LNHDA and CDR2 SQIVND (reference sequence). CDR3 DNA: TGTGCCAGTAGTATCACAGGCATGGGCGAGCAGTACTTC. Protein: CASSITGMGEQYF.

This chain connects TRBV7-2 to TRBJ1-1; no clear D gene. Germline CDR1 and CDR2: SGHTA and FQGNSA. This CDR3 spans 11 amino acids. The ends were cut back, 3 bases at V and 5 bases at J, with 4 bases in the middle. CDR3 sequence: CASSFFTEAFF. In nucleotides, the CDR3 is TGTGCCAGCAGCTTCTTTACTGAAGCTTTCTTT.

The chain's CDR3 is CASSPGQAFYEQYF. The DNA of the CDR3 is TGTGCCAGCAGCCCTGGACAGGCCTTCTACGAGCAGTACTTC. The chain employs TRBV7-2 and TRBJ2-7; the match to TRBD1 covers 7 bases. This CDR3 region has 14 residues. From germline, CDR1 is SGHTA and CDR2 FQGNSA. The V gene end was trimmed by 5 bases and the J gene end by 3 bases; junction bases not matched to a gene: 7.

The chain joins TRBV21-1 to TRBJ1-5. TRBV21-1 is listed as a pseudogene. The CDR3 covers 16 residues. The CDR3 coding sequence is TGTGCCAGCAGCAAAAGCCGATGGAGGCGCAATCAGCCCCAGCATTTT. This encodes CASSKSRWRRNQPQHF.

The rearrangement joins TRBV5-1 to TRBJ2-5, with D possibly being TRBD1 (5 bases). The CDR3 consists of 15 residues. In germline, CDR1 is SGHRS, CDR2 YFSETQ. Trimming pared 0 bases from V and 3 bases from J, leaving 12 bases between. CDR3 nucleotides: TGCGCCAGCAGCTTGGTTGGGGCACGAGAAGAGACCCAGTACTTC. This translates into CASSLVGAREETQYF.

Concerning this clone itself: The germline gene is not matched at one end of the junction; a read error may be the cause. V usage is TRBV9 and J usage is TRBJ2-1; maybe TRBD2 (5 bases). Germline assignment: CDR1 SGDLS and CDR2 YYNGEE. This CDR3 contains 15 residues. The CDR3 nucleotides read TGTGCCAGCAGCGTAGACGGGAATACCTACGATGAGCAGTTCTTC. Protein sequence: CASSVDGNTYDEQFF.

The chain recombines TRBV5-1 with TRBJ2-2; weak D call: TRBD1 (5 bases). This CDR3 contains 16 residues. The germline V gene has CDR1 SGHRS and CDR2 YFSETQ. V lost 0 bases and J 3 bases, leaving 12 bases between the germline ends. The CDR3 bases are TGCGCCAGCAGCTTGGGGACACATACCTACACCGGGGAGCTGTTTTTT. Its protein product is CASSLGTHTYTGELFF.

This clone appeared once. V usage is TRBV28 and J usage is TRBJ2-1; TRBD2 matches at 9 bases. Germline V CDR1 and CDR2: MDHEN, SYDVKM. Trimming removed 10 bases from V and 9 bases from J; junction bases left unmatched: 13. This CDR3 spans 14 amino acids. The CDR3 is CAIIPGLAGGEQFF. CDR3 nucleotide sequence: TGTGCCATCATCCCGGGACTAGCTGGCGGTGAGCAGTTCTTC.

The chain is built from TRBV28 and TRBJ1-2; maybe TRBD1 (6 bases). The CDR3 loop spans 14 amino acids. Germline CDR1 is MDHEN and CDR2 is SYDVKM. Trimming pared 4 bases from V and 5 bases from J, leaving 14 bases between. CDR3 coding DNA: TGTGCCAGCAGTTCCACAGGGCTTGGGTATGGCTACACCTTC. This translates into CASSSTGLGYGYTF.

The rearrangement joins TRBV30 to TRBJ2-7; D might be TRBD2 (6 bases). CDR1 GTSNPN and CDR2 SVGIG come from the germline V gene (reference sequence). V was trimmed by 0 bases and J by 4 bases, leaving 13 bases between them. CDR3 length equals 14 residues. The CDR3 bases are TGTGCCTGGAGTGTACGGCTAGCGTGGTACGAGCAGTACTTC. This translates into CAWSVRLAWYEQYF.

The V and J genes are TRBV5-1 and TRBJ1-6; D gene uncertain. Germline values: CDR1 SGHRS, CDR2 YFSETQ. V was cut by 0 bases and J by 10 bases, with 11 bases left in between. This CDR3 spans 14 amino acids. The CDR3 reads CASSLVNLESPLHF. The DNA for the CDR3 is TGCGCCAGCAGCTTGGTGAATCTTGAGTCACCCCTCCACTTT.

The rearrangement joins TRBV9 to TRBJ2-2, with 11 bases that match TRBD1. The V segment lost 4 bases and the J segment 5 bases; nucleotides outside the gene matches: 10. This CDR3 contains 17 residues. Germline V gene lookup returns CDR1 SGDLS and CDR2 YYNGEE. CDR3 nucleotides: TGTGCCAGCAGCCCCCATGGGACAGGGGGAGGTACCGGGGAGCTGTTTTTT. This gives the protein CASSPHGTGGGTGELFF.

CDR3 region: CASSFGWGGTQYF. Written as DNA, the CDR3 is TGTGCCAGCAGTTTTGGGTGGGGCGGTACGCAGTATTTT. The chain carries TRBV28 and TRBJ2-3, with D possibly matching TRBD1 (5 bases). V lost 3 bases, J lost 8 bases, and 12 bases lay in between. The CDR3 consists of 13 residues. The germline gives CDR1 MDHEN, CDR2 SYDVKM.

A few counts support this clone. CDR3 DNA: TGTGCCAGTAGTAGAGGGACAGCCAGAGGGGGCAATCAGCCCCAGCATTTT. Translated: CASSRGTARGGNQPQHF. The chain is built from TRBV19 and TRBJ1-5; 7 positions match TRBD1. Germline-derived CDR1 and CDR2 are LNHDA and SQIVND (reference sequence). The ends lost 4 bases at V and 2 bases at J; junction bases unmatched: 11. The CDR3 contains 17 residues.

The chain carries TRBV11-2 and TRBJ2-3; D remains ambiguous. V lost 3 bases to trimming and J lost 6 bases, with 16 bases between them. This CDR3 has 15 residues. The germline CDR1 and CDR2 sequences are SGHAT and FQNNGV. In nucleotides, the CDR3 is TGTGCCAGCAGCTTTCAGCGTGCGTCCGGGGATACGCAGTATTTT. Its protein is CASSFQRASGDTQYF.

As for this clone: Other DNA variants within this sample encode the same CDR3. CDR3 amino acids: CASSQGLAGSYEQYF. The CDR3 coding sequence is TGTGCCAGCAGCCAAGGCCTAGCGGGTAGTTACGAGCAGTACTTC. The chain joins TRBV3-1 (or the pseudogene TRBV3-2) to TRBJ2-7; TRBD2 aligns across 8 bases. There are 15 residues in the CDR3. Germline lookup yields CDR1 LGHDT and CDR2 YNNKEL (reference sequence). V lost 1 base, J lost 4 bases, and 6 bases stayed unmatched.

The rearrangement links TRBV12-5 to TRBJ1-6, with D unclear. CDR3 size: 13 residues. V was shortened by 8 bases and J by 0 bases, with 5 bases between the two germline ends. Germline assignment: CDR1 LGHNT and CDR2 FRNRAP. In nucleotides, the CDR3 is TGTGCTAGTCAGCGCTCCTATAATTCACCCCTCCACTTT. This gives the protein CASQRSYNSPLHF.

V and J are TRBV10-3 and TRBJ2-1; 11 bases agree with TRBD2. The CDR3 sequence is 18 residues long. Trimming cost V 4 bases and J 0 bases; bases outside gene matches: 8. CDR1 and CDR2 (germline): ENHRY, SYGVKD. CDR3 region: CAISGHLAGGISYNEQFF. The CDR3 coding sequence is TGTGCCATCAGTGGCCATTTAGCGGGAGGGATCTCCTACAATGAGCAGTTCTTC.

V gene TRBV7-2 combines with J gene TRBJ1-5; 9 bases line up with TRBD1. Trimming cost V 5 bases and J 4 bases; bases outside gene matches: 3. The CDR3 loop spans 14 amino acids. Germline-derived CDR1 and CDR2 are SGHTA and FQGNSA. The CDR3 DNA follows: TGTGCCAGCAGCCTTGGGACAGGGAATCAGCCCCAGCATTTT. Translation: CASSLGTGNQPQHF. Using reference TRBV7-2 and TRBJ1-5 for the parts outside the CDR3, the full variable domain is GAGVSQSPSNKVTEKGKDVELRCDPISGHTALYWYRQSLGQGLEFLIYFQGNSAPDKSGLPSDRFSAERTGGSVSTLTIQRTQQEDSAVYLCASSLGTGNQPQHFGDGTRLSIL.